These T cell receptor beta chains were read from a single sample in a study of molecular identifiers for immune sequencing clone quantification. One entry per CDR3 protein results from TCRdb running MiXCR on the PCR reads. The repertoire holds around 480,000 distinct CDR3 sequences, with roughly a fifth as singletons. The sequenced material came from naive CD8+ T cells from blood, with Jurkat cell RNA spiked in. The receptor set was obtained from a human donor in good health. Some libraries in this study had Jurkat cell RNA spiked in. Each CDR3 is given with its conserved first and last residue. D genes are given only for firm matches. The listing skips clone size in some rows; elsewhere it reads once, few, many or a size class.

v_call	d_call	clone_size	j_call	cdr3_aa	cdr3_nt
TRBV5-6	.	.	TRBJ1-1	CASSPNGGETGAFF	TGTGCCAGCAGCCCAAACGGTGGGGAGACTGGAGCTTTCTTT
TRBV5-5	.	.	TRBJ2-7	CASSRVTGTSGYEQYF	TGTGCCAGCAGCCGGGTAACCGGGACATCGGGCTACGAGCAGTACTTC
TRBV7-6	TRBD1	.	TRBJ2-7	CASSSAWGTGLFEQYF	TGTGCCAGCAGCTCCGCTTGGGGGACAGGACTTTTCGAGCAGTACTTC
TRBV7-8	.	many	TRBJ2-7	CASSSGWVPEQYF	TGTGCCAGCAGCTCCGGGTGGGTTCCCGAGCAGTACTTC
TRBV19	TRBD2	.	TRBJ2-7	CTSSPSSGGADEQYF	TGTACCAGTAGTCCGAGTTCGGGGGGAGCGGACGAGCAGTACTTC
TRBV4-3	TRBD2	few	TRBJ2-7	CASSQETSRGAYEQYF	TGCGCCAGCAGCCAAGAGACCTCGCGGGGGGCCTACGAGCAGTACTTC
TRBV28	TRBD2	few	TRBJ2-1	CASRQGLASYNEQFF	TGTGCCAGCAGGCAGGGACTAGCGAGCTACAATGAGCAGTTCTTC
TRBV27	TRBD2	many	TRBJ2-1	CASSPAGGPYNEQFF	TGTGCCAGCAGCCCAGCGGGGGGGCCCTACAATGAGCAGTTCTTC
TRBV2	.	.	TRBJ1-4	CASSPGDNEKLFF	TGTGCCAGCAGTCCCGGGGATAATGAAAAACTGTTTTTT
TRBV25-1	.	few	TRBJ2-7	CASSFSGQSYEQYF	TGTGCCAGCAGTTTCTCGGGACAAAGCTACGAGCAGTACTTC
TRBV6-6	TRBD1	few	TRBJ2-1	CASSQYRGAYNEQFF	TGTGCCAGCAGTCAATACAGGGGAGCCTACAATGAGCAGTTCTTC
TRBV9	.	.	TRBJ1-2	CASTPISRTSYGYTF	TGTGCCAGCACCCCCATCTCCAGAACCTCATATGGCTACACCTTC
TRBV4-3	TRBD2	.	TRBJ2-5	CASSQERAGGSPETQYF	TGCGCCAGCAGCCAAGAACGAGCGGGGGGGAGCCCAGAGACCCAGTACTTC
TRBV19	.	few	TRBJ2-5	CASSIVAGYNQGETQYF	TGTGCCAGTAGTATAGTCGCGGGATACAACCAAGGGGAGACCCAGTACTTC
TRBV30	.	many	TRBJ2-7	CAWSDTGTSTYEQYF	TGTGCCTGGAGTGACACCGGGACAAGTACCTACGAGCAGTACTTC
TRBV27	TRBD2	few	TRBJ2-3	CASSPGGLAETDTQYF	TGTGCCAGCAGTCCAGGGGGACTAGCGGAAACAGATACGCAGTATTTT
TRBV14	.	many	TRBJ1-2	CASSQGSHPNYGYTF	TGTGCCAGCAGCCAAGGGTCACACCCTAACTATGGCTACACCTTC
TRBV7-9	.	.	TRBJ2-3	CASSLVPQDTQYF	TGTGCCAGCAGCTTAGTCCCTCAAGATACGCAGTATTTT
TRBV7-6	TRBD2	.	TRBJ2-2	CASSLDTSGSIGGELFF	TGTGCCAGCAGCTTGGATACTAGCGGGAGTATTGGCGGGGAGCTGTTTTTT
TRBV28	.	.	TRBJ2-7	CASSLDETTSSYERYF	TGTGCCAGCAGTTTAGATGAGACCACAAGCTCCTACGAGCGGTACTTC
TRBV12-2	.	few	TRBJ1-1	CASRSQGQARTEAFF	TGTGCAAGTCGCTCGCAGGGACAGGCTCGGACCGAAGCTTTCTTT
TRBV5-1	.	.	TRBJ2-3	CASSLYSPDTQYF	TGCGCCAGCAGCTTGTACAGTCCAGATACGCAGTATTTT
TRBV7-9	.	many	TRBJ2-3	CASRQQPQGRWADTQYF	TGTGCCAGCAGGCAGCAGCCTCAGGGTCGGTGGGCAGATACGCAGTATTTT
TRBV10-3	TRBD1	.	TRBJ2-1	CAISDLGQGDGEQFF	TGTGCCATCAGTGACCTGGGACAGGGGGACGGTGAGCAGTTCTTC
TRBV19	.	.	TRBJ2-3	CASSIMGVADTQYF	TGTGCCAGTAGTATTATGGGGGTTGCAGATACGCAGTATTTT
TRBV12-3/TRBV12-4	TRBD2	few	TRBJ2-7	CASKIAGHAYEQYF	TGTGCCAGCAAAATAGCGGGACACGCCTACGAGCAGTACTTC
TRBV15	.	many	TRBJ1-4	CATSRVGGLGEKLFF	TGTGCCACCAGCAGAGTGGGGGGATTGGGTGAAAAACTGTTTTTT
TRBV4-1	TRBD1	many	TRBJ2-3	CASSQEEGAGTDTQYF	TGCGCCAGCAGCCAAGAAGAGGGGGCTGGGACAGATACGCAGTATTTT
TRBV7-6	.	.	TRBJ1-2	CASSEEYGSSPPYGYTF	TGTGCCAGCAGCGAAGAGTATGGGTCTTCACCCCCCTATGGCTACACCTTC
TRBV7-9	.	.	TRBJ1-1	CASSLWDNTKAFF	TGTGCCAGCAGCTTATGGGACAACACTAAAGCTTTCTTT
TRBV5-1	TRBD1	many	TRBJ2-7	CASSPGDRGRLLSYEQYF	TGCGCCAGCAGCCCGGGAGACAGGGGTCGTCTCCTATCCTACGAGCAGTACTTC
TRBV20-1	.	many	TRBJ1-1	CSARDVEGHNTEAFF	TGCAGTGCTAGAGATGTGGAGGGACATAACACTGAAGCTTTCTTT
TRBV29-1	.	.	TRBJ2-7	CSVGVGTYEQYF	TGCAGCGTTGGGGTGGGCACCTACGAGCAGTACTTC
TRBV5-1	TRBD2	many	TRBJ2-3	CASSLTSGRGTDTQYF	TGCGCCAGCAGCTTGACTAGCGGGAGGGGCACAGATACGCAGTATTTT
TRBV12-3/TRBV12-4	.	many	TRBJ2-1	CASSPVGYNEQFF	TGTGCCAGCAGCCCCGTGGGCTACAATGAGCAGTTCTTC
TRBV7-6	.	.	TRBJ2-1	CASSLELSADNEQFF	TGTGCCAGCAGCTTAGAGTTATCGGCAGACAATGAGCAGTTCTTC
TRBV6-2/TRBV6-3	.	few	TRBJ1-1	CASSRFQNTEAFF	TGTGCCAGCAGTCGATTCCAAAACACTGAAGCTTTCTTT
TRBV30	.	.	TRBJ2-7	CAWSIGHPYEQYF	TGTGCCTGGAGTATAGGTCACCCCTACGAGCAGTACTTC
TRBV28	.	many	TRBJ1-1	CAPRGEAFF	TGTGCCCCCCGGGGGGAGGCTTTCTTT
TRBV4-1	.	many	TRBJ1-5	CASSQGGLGGLSNQPQHF	TGCGCCAGCAGCCAAGGGGGATTAGGGGGGCTTAGCAATCAGCCCCAGCATTTT
TRBV19	TRBD1	many	TRBJ1-5	CASTLQGNVNQPQHF	TGTGCCAGTACCCTACAGGGGAATGTCAATCAGCCCCAGCATTTT
TRBV15	TRBD2	.	TRBJ2-7	CATSRGTSGSYEQYF	TGTGCCACCAGCAGAGGGACTAGCGGGAGCTACGAGCAGTACTTC
TRBV9	TRBD2	many	TRBJ2-3	CASSGLAGGAPGTQYF	TGTGCCAGCAGCGGACTAGCGGGGGGTGCTCCAGGTACGCAGTATTTT
TRBV15	TRBD2	few	TRBJ2-3	CAAHSGSGTDTQYF	TGTGCCGCACATAGCGGGAGCGGTACAGATACGCAGTATTTT